This is a list of T cell receptor beta chains from one sample in a study of T cell changes during pregnancy in multiple sclerosis. Clones were sequenced by immunoSEQ multiplex PCR, and TCRdb holds only the in-frame ones, with some missing. The sample consists of 50,000 to 65,000 clones, more than 85% of them appearing once. Sequenced material: peripheral blood, taken in the first trimester of pregnancy. The receptors shown here come from a female donor with multiple sclerosis, enrolled in a pregnancy study. Each CDR3 is given with its conserved first and last residue. The D gene is left open where the match is weak. The size of a clone is reported for some rows only, either as once, few or many, or as a class for expanded clones.

>TRBJ2-7|TRBV28|TRBD1|.
CASSHGQEVTYEQYF
TGTGCCAGCAGTCATGGACAGGAGGTAACCTACGAGCAGTACTTC
>TRBJ2-5|TRBV5-4|.|.
CASSSAGGTAETQYF
TGTGCCAGCAGCTCAGCAGGAGGGACCGCAGAGACCCAGTACTTC
>TRBJ2-1|TRBV7-3|.|.
CASSLRGGLDNEQFF
TGTGCCAGCAGCTTAAGGGGGGGCCTGGACAATGAGCAGTTCTTC
>TRBJ1-6|TRBV9|TRBD1|.
CASSGGVGTGSSPLHF
TGTGCCAGCAGCGGCGGAGTCGGGACAGGGAGTTCACCCCTCCACTTT
>TRBJ1-1|TRBV7-3|.|once
CASSLRPTGEAFF
TGTGCCAGCAGCTTAAGGCCAACAGGTGAAGCTTTCTTT
>TRBJ1-2|TRBV30|TRBD1|.
CAWSVPRTGGFGYGYTF
TGTGCCTGGAGTGTCCCAAGGACAGGGGGCTTCGGCTATGGCTACACCTTC
>TRBJ1-2|TRBV27|.|once
CASSQQGTRGYTF
TGTGCCAGCAGTCAACAGGGTACGCGTGGCTACACCTTC
>TRBJ2-7|TRBV30|.|.
CAWSGTGEQYF
TGTGCCTGGAGTGGGACTGGGGAGCAGTACTTC
>TRBJ2-5|TRBV15|.|.
CATSRAHPAQGGETQYF
TGTGCCACCAGCAGGGCCCATCCGGCCCAGGGGGGAGAGACCCAGTACTTC
>TRBJ2-1|TRBV6-1|TRBD1|.
CASSVSMGQGRNEQFF
TGTGCCAGCAGTGTTTCTATGGGACAGGGAAGGAATGAGCAGTTCTTC
>TRBJ2-3|TRBV4-1|.|.
CASSQDRERGPPLVDTQYF
TGCGCCAGCAGCCAAGATCGGGAGAGGGGACCCCCGTTAGTAGATACGCAGTATTTT
>TRBJ1-3|TRBV9|TRBD1|.
CASSVAGTVGNTIYF
TGTGCCAGCAGCGTAGCCGGGACAGTTGGAAACACCATATATTTT
>TRBJ2-7|TRBV27|.|.
CASSLTGSYEQYF
TGTGCCAGCAGTCTTACAGGGTCCTACGAGCAGTACTTC
>TRBJ1-1|TRBV7-2|TRBD1|.
CASSSVQGAAEAFF
TGTGCCAGCAGCTCGGTACAGGGGGCGGCTGAAGCTTTCTTT
>TRBJ1-5|TRBV6-7|TRBD1|.
CASSSGQEVYSNQPQHF
TGTGCCAGCAGTTCGGGACAGGAAGTGTATAGCAATCAGCCCCAGCATTTT
>TRBJ1-1|TRBV29-1|.|.
CSVVSPQAFF
TGCAGCGTTGTCAGTCCCCAAGCTTTCTTT
>TRBJ2-3|TRBV19|.|.
CASSIPRDTQYF
TGTGCCAGTAGTATCCCCCGAGATACGCAGTATTTT
>TRBJ2-5|TRBV7-6|TRBD2|.
CASSWTGTSSTQYF
TGTGCCAGCAGCTGGACCGGGACTAGCTCTACCCAGTACTTC
>TRBJ2-7|TRBV6-1|.|.
CASSEFHQGPYEQYF
TGTGCCAGCAGTGAATTTCACCAGGGCCCCTACGAGCAGTACTTC
>TRBJ2-2|TRBV9|.|.
CASSVLAADGELFF
TGTGCCAGCAGCGTATTAGCGGCGGACGGGGAGCTGTTTTTT
>TRBJ1-1|TRBV9|.|.
CASSVGGAGGENTEAFF
TGTGCCAGCAGCGTAGGAGGGGCAGGAGGGGAGAACACTGAAGCTTTCTTT
>TRBJ2-3|TRBV10-3|TRBD2|.
CAIKPSGGTDTQYF
TGTGCCATCAAGCCTAGCGGGGGCACAGATACGCAGTATTTT
>TRBJ2-7|TRBV4-1|.|.
CASSQFSPGGVLGEQYF
TGCGCCAGCAGCCAATTTTCCCCGGGCGGGGTTCTAGGCGAGCAGTACTTC
>TRBJ1-4|TRBV4-3|.|.
CASSRGQDNEKLFF
TGCGCCAGCAGCCGGGGGCAGGATAATGAAAAACTGTTTTTT
>TRBJ1-1|TRBV5-1|TRBD1|few
CASSLNRGDNTEAFF
TGCGCCAGCAGCTTAAACAGGGGCGACAACACTGAAGCTTTCTTT
>TRBJ2-3|TRBV11-2|TRBD2|.
CASSRLASGGADTQYF
TGTGCCAGCAGTCGACTGGCTAGCGGGGGGGCGGATACGCAGTATTTT
>TRBJ2-7|TRBV11-1|TRBD1|.
CASSLTGQGYEQYF
TGTGCCAGCAGCTTAACGGGACAGGGCTACGAGCAGTACTTC
>TRBJ1-2|TRBV7-9|.|.
CASSTYLRGAYGYTF
TGTGCCAGCAGCACCTACTTGCGGGGGGCCTATGGCTACACCTTC
>TRBJ1-6|TRBV27|TRBD1|.
CASSGDRSNSPLHF
TGTGCCAGCAGTGGGGACAGGAGCAATTCACCCCTCCACTTT
>TRBJ2-3|TRBV7-9|.|.
CASSLQGDTQYF
TGTGCCAGCAGCTTACAGGGAGATACGCAGTATTTT
>TRBJ2-1|TRBV5-1|TRBD1|.
CASRLSTGGEFVKQFF
TGCGCCAGCAGACTTTCAACAGGGGGCGAGTTTGTTAAGCAGTTCTTC
>TRBJ2-5|TRBV5-1|.|.
CASSLSFRVNQETQYF
TGCGCCAGCAGCTTGTCCTTCAGGGTTAACCAAGAGACCCAGTACTTC
>TRBJ2-5|TRBV7-2|TRBD1|once
CASSLVPTGEETQYF
TGTGCCAGCAGCTTAGTCCCGACAGGGGAGGAGACCCAGTACTTC
>TRBJ2-3|TRBV4-2|TRBD2|.
CASSPNPKRGSTDTQYF
TGTGCCAGCAGCCCCAACCCGAAGCGGGGGTCTACAGATACGCAGTATTTT
>TRBJ2-3|TRBV4-1|.|.
CASSQVGGTQYF
TGCGCCAGCAGCCAAGTTGGCGGTACGCAGTATTTT
>TRBJ2-5|TRBV7-3|.|.
CASSLGGGGETQYF
TGTGCCAGCAGCTTAGGAGGGGGCGGAGAGACCCAGTACTTC
>TRBJ1-2|TRBV6-5|.|.
CASSYSGTSDLGGYTF
TGTGCCAGCAGTTACTCTGGGACATCGGATTTGGGTGGCTACACCTTC
>TRBJ1-6|TRBV27|.|.
CASSLRGGLYNSPLHF
TGTGCCAGCAGTTTAAGGGGGGGGCTTTATAATTCACCCCTCCACTTT
>TRBJ1-3|TRBV2|.|.
CASRTRRGSGGNTIYF
TGTGCCAGCAGAACCCGGCGGGGTTCGGGTGGAAACACCATATATTTT
>TRBJ1-2|TRBV9|.|.
CASSVNALGGGSYGYTF
TGTGCCAGCAGCGTAAACGCTCTTGGCGGGGGCAGCTATGGCTACACCTTC
>TRBJ2-3|TRBV6-5|.|.
CASSGDGGVTDTQYF
TGTGCCAGCAGCGGAGACGGAGGAGTCACAGATACGCAGTATTTT
>TRBJ1-1|TRBV6-1|.|.
CASIGVMGTEAFF
TGTGCCAGCATCGGGGTGATGGGCACTGAAGCTTTCTTT
>TRBJ2-7|TRBV5-4|.|.
CASSLIPFEQYF
TGTGCCAGCAGCTTGATCCCGTTCGAGCAGTACTTC
>TRBJ1-2|TRBV27|.|.
CASSLKGYGYTF
TGTGCCAGCAGTTTAAAGGGGTATGGCTACACCTTC
>TRBJ2-1|TRBV9|.|.
CASSVGFLSSYNEQFF
TGTGCCAGCAGCGTAGGGTTCCTGAGCTCCTACAATGAGCAGTTCTTC
>TRBJ1-5|TRBV6-5|.|.
CASSPDGGNQPQHF
TGTGCCAGCAGTCCTGACGGGGGCAATCAGCCCCAGCATTTT
>TRBJ1-2|TRBV29-1|TRBD1|.
CSVDRGGGYTF
TGCAGCGTGGACAGGGGGGGCGGCTACACCTTC
>TRBJ2-7|TRBV2|.|.
CASVGVSYEQYF
TGTGCCAGCGTCGGGGTCTCCTACGAGCAGTACTTC
>TRBJ1-3|TRBV7-2|.|.
CASSSSSGNTIYF
TGTGCCAGCAGTAGCTCCTCTGGAAACACCATATATTTT
>TRBJ2-1|TRBV11-3|.|.
CASSLDHTEQFF
TGTGCCAGCAGCTTAGATCACACTGAGCAGTTCTTC
>TRBJ1-2|TRBV2|TRBD1|.
CASSEQDRGRDYGYTF
TGTGCCAGCAGTGAACAGGACAGGGGGCGCGACTATGGCTACACCTTC
>TRBJ2-1|TRBV11-2|TRBD2|once
CASSSGLGERQFF
TGTGCCAGCAGCTCAGGACTAGGGGAGCGGCAGTTCTTC
>TRBJ1-3|TRBV5-4|.|.
CASSLRQSSGNTIYF
TGTGCCAGCAGCTTGAGACAGAGCTCTGGAAACACCATATATTTT
>TRBJ2-5|TRBV10-3|TRBD1|.
CAIRGQEEETQYF
TGTGCCATCAGGGGACAGGAAGAAGAGACCCAGTACTTC
>TRBJ1-4|TRBV10-3|TRBD1|.
CAISRTGVNEKLFF
TGTGCCATCAGTCGGACAGGCGTTAATGAAAAACTGTTTTTT
>TRBJ2-1|TRBV7-2|.|.
CASTRGGYNEQFF
TGTGCCAGCACCCGAGGGGGTTACAATGAGCAGTTCTTC